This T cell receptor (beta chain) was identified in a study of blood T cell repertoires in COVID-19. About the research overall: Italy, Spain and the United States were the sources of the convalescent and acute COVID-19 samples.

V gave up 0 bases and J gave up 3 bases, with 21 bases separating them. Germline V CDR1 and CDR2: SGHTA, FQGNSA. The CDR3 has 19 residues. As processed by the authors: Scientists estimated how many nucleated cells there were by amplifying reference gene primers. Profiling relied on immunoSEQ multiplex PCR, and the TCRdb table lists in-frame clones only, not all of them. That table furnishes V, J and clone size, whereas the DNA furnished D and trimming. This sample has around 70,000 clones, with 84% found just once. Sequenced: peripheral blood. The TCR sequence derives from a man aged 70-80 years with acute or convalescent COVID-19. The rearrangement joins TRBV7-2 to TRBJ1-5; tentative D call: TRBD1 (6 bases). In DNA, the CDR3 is TGTGCCAGCAGCTTAGCAGTCGTACAGGGCGGTGGATACAATCAGCCCCAGCATTTT. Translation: CASSLAVVQGGGYNQPQHF.